Listed below are T cell receptor beta chains from one sample, sequenced in a study of HIV-infected children after antiretroviral therapy interruption. TCRdb analysed the 3' RACE reads with MiXCR anew, one entry per CDR3 protein. This table has about 89,000 distinct CDR3 sequences, approximately 6.9% appearing once. Sequencing was performed on CD45RA+ CD4+ T cells from PBMCs, pooled from several time points, taken from a donor given antiretroviral therapy, either interrupted or continuous. The receptors come from a pool of human donors with HIV. The CDR3 runs from the conserved cysteine through the conserved F or W. The D gene is left open where the match is weak. Not all rows give a size; the values are once, few, many and, for expanded clones, a class.

j_call cdr3_length clone_size d_call v_call cdr3_nt cdr3_aa
TRBJ2-7 14 many TRBD1 TRBV10-2 TGCGCCAGCAGCTTTCCGGGACAGGATTACGAGCAGTACTTC CASSFPGQDYEQYF
TRBJ1-1 14 many NA TRBV2 TGTGCCAGCATCCCTGACAGCCCGAACACTGAAGCTTTCTTT CASIPDSPNTEAFF
TRBJ1-4 15 many NA TRBV30 TGTGCCTGGAGTGTACGTGGGACGTCAGGAGAAAAACTGTTTTTT CAWSVRGTSGEKLFF
TRBJ2-1 15 many NA TRBV5-1 TGCGCCAGCAGCTTGGAGGTCGGGAGCTACAATGAGCAGTTCTTC CASSLEVGSYNEQFF
TRBJ2-3 14 many NA TRBV19 TGTGCCAGTAGTATAGATCGCGGTGAAGATACGCAGTATTTT CASSIDRGEDTQYF
TRBJ1-5 14 few NA TRBV12-3/TRBV12-4 TGTGCCAGCAGCACTACCCTAAGGGTACAGCCCCAGCATTTT CASSTTLRVQPQHF
TRBJ2-1 16 many NA TRBV5-1 TGCGCCAGCAGCTTGGGAGGCAGGGGAGTCGGAAATGAGCAGTTCTTC CASSLGGRGVGNEQFF
TRBJ2-5 14 many NA TRBV3-1 TGTGCCAGCAGCCAAGAGCACAGTCAAGAGACCCAGTACTTC CASSQEHSQETQYF
TRBJ2-1 13 many NA TRBV5-1 TGCGCCAGCAGCTTGGCAGTACCCGGGGAGCAGTTCTTC CASSLAVPGEQFF
TRBJ2-1 16 many TRBD1 TRBV10-1 TGCGCCAGCAGTGAGTCATGGGGGACAGGGTACAATGAGCAGTTCTTC CASSESWGTGYNEQFF
TRBJ2-3 14 many NA TRBV7-2 TGTGCCAGCAGCACCCGGGGGGCCACAGATACGCAGTATTTT CASSTRGATDTQYF
TRBJ2-5 12 many NA TRBV5-1 TGCGCCAGCAGCTTAGGACAAGAGACCCAGTACTTC CASSLGQETQYF
TRBJ2-1 14 medium-sized NA TRBV20-1 TGCAGTGCTAGATCGTCCGCTTCCTACAATGAGCAGTTCTTC CSARSSASYNEQFF
TRBJ2-3 16 many TRBD1 TRBV5-1 TGCGCCAGCAGCTGGTCACAGGGGGCTACTACAGATACGCAGTATTTT CASSWSQGATTDTQYF
TRBJ1-2 20 many TRBD1 TRBV6-6 TGTGCCAGCAGTTACTCGAATATAGTCCGAGACAGGGGGTTAATCTATGGCTACACCTTC CASSYSNIVRDRGLIYGYTF
TRBJ2-7 13 many NA TRBV12-3/TRBV12-4 TGTGCCAGCAGTTTTGGTCTCCCCTACGAGCAGTACTTC CASSFGLPYEQYF
TRBJ1-1 14 many NA TRBV7-7 TGTGCCAGCAGCATGCCGTCGGCCGCTAATGAAGCTTTCTTT CASSMPSAANEAFF
TRBJ2-1 16 NA NA TRBV11-1 TGTGCCAGCAGCTCCAGGCATCGACCGGACTACAATGAGCAGTTCTTC CASSSRHRPDYNEQFF
TRBJ2-3 15 many NA TRBV3-1 TGTGCCAGCAGCCAACGGGTCGGCAGCACAGATACGCAGTATTTT CASSQRVGSTDTQYF
TRBJ1-2 13 many NA TRBV28 TGTGCCAGCACTCCGAGGGGGGGGACGGGCTACACCTTC CASTPRGGTGYTF
TRBJ1-1 13 many NA TRBV5-4 TGTGCCAGCAGCTTGAAAGGGAGCCCTGAAGCTTTCTTT CASSLKGSPEAFF
TRBJ1-1 16 many TRBD1 TRBV28 TGTGCCAGCAGTGCAAGGGGGCAGCTATATTACACTGAAGCTTTCTTT CASSARGQLYYTEAFF
TRBJ2-5 14 many NA TRBV9 TGTGCCAGCAGCGTAGGGAGCCTCCAAGAGACCCAGTACTTC CASSVGSLQETQYF
TRBJ2-3 15 many TRBD2 TRBV20-1 TGCAGTGCTAGAACCAGCGGGAGAGTCACAGATACGCAGTATTTT CSARTSGRVTDTQYF
TRBJ1-1 13 many TRBD1 TRBV5-1 TGCGCCAGCATGAAGGGACAGGGCACTGAAGCTTTCTTT CASMKGQGTEAFF
TRBJ2-1 18 many NA TRBV15 TGTGCCACCAGCAGACCGGGTCTCGGAGGTCCGTTAAACAATGAGCAGTTCTTC CATSRPGLGGPLNNEQFF
TRBJ2-7 15 few NA TRBV3-1 TGTGCCAGCAGCCAAGAAAGTACAGCGCCCTACGAGCAGTACTTC CASSQESTAPYEQYF
TRBJ1-1 13 many NA TRBV5-1 TGCGCCAGCAGAGGACAGCCGAACACTGAAGCTTTCTTT CASRGQPNTEAFF
TRBJ1-5 13 many TRBD1 TRBV6-5 TGTGCCAGCAGTTCGACAGGGAATCAGCCCCAGCATTTT CASSSTGNQPQHF
TRBJ2-3 16 many NA TRBV14 TGTGCCAGCAGCCAAGGGGGACTCCTCATCACAGATACGCAGTATTTT CASSQGGLLITDTQYF
TRBJ2-7 15 NA TRBD1 TRBV7-4 TGTGCCAGCAGCACCGGACAGGGCAGCTCCTACGAGCAGTACTTC CASSTGQGSSYEQYF
TRBJ1-1 14 NA NA TRBV5-5 TGTGCCAGCCTCGACCTGGGGGGTAACACTGAAGCTTTCTTT CASLDLGGNTEAFF
TRBJ2-7 15 many NA TRBV2 TGTGCCAGCGTAAGTCCGGCAGGGGCTTCCTACGAGCAGTACTTC CASVSPAGASYEQYF
TRBJ2-1 15 many NA TRBV14 TGTGCCAGCAGCCAAGTAGGAGGGGCCAGGGATGAGCAGTTCTTC CASSQVGGARDEQFF
TRBJ2-1 12 many NA TRBV5-6 TGTGCCAGCAGCTTGGCGGTGAATGAGCAGTTCTTC CASSLAVNEQFF
TRBJ2-7 15 once TRBD1 TRBV28 TGTGCCAGCAGTTGGCCGGGACAGGGTACGTCGGCGCAGTACTTC CASSWPGQGTSAQYF
TRBJ2-7 14 many TRBD1 TRBV23-1 TGTGCCAGCAGTTCCGGGACAGGGGTCGGGGAACAGTACTTC CASSSGTGVGEQYF
TRBJ1-1 13 many NA TRBV13 TGTGCCAGCAGCCGGCAGGCGGGAACTGAAGCTTTCTTT CASSRQAGTEAFF
TRBJ1-1 12 many NA TRBV29-1 TGCAGCTCATCCTATAGGGACACTGAAGCTTTCTTT CSSSYRDTEAFF
TRBJ2-2 16 many NA TRBV5-1 TGCGCCAGCAGCGTTGGAGGGTACGGGAAAACCGGGGAGCTGTTTTTT CASSVGGYGKTGELFF
TRBJ2-3 14 many TRBD2 TRBV30 TGTGCCTGGAGTCGCGGGGGGGCCACAGATACGCAGTATTTT CAWSRGGATDTQYF
TRBJ2-2 15 NA NA TRBV10-3 TGTGCCATCAGTGCGGTAAAGGGGGACACCGGGGAGCTGTTTTTT CAISAVKGDTGELFF
TRBJ2-1 14 many NA TRBV10-3 TGTGCCATCAGTGAGTTGGGAGATTACAATGAGCAGTTCTTC CAISELGDYNEQFF
TRBJ2-7 14 many NA TRBV14 TGTGCCAGCAGCCAAGTCAACCGTCTGGACGAGCAGTACTTC CASSQVNRLDEQYF
TRBJ2-1 18 many TRBD2 TRBV7-3 TGTGCCAGCAGCCTGGCGGCTAGCGGTTTGAGCTCCTACAATGAGCAGTTCTTC CASSLAASGLSSYNEQFF